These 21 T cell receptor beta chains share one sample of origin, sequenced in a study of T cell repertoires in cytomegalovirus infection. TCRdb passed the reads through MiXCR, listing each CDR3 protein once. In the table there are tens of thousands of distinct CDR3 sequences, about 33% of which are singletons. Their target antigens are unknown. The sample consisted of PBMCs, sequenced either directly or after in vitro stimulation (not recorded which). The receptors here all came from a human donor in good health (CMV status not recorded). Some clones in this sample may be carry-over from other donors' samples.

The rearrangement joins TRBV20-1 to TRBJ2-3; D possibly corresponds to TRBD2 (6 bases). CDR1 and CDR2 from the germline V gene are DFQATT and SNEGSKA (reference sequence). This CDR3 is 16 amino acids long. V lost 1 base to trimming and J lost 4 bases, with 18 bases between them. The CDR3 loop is CSARAGTPWAPDTQYF. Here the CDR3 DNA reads TGCAGTGCTAGAGCTGGGACTCCCTGGGCACCAGATACGCAGTATTTT.

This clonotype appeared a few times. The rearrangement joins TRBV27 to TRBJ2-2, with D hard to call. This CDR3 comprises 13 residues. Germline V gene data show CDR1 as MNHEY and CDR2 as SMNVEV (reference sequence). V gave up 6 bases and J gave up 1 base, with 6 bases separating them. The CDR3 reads CASRAGNTGELFF. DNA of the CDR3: TGTGCCAGCAGAGCCGGGAACACCGGGGAGCTGTTTTTT.

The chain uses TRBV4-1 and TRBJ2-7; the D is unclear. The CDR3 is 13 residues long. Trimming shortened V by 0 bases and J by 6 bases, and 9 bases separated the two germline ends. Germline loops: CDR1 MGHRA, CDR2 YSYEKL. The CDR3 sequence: CASSQEDLGEQYF. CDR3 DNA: TGCGCCAGCAGCCAAGAGGATCTAGGCGAGCAGTACTTC.

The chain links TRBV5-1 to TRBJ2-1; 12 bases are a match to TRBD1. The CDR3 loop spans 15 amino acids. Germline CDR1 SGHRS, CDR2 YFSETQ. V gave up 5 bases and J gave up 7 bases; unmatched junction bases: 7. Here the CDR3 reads CASRPGTGGLNEQFF. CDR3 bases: TGCGCCAGCAGACCGGGGACAGGGGGCTTGAATGAGCAGTTCTTC.

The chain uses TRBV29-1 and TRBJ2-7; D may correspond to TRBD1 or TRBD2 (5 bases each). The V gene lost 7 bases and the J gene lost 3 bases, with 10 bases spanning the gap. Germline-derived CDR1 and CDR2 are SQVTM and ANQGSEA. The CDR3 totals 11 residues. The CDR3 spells CSARDGYEQYF. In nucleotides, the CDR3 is TGCAGCGCACGGGACGGCTACGAGCAGTACTTC.

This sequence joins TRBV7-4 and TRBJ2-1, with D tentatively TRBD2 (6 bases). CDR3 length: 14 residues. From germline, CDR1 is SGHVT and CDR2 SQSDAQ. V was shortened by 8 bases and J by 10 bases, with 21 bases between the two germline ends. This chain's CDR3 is CASVLGATRGEQFF. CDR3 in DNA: TGTGCCAGCGTCCTAGGCGCCACTCGGGGGGAGCAGTTCTTC.

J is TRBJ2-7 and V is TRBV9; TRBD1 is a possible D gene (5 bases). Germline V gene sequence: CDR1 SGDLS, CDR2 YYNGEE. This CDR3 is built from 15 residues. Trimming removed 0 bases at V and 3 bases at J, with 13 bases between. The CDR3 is CASSVGVGALYEQYF. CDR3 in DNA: TGTGCCAGCAGCGTAGGAGTTGGGGCACTCTACGAGCAGTACTTC.

DNA of the CDR3: TGTGCCAGCAGCTTTTCCGTCGATGGGAGCTATGGCTACACCTTC. This codes for CASSFSVDGSYGYTF. The J gene is TRBJ1-2, the V gene TRBV5-5; D is undetermined. The V and J ends lost 2 bases and 4 bases respectively, with 15 bases between them. The germline CDR1 and CDR2 sequences are SGHKS and YYEKEE (reference sequence). CDR3 length equals 15 residues. The full variable domain, completed using reference TRBV5-5 and TRBJ1-2, is DAGVTQSPTHLIKTRGQQVTLRCSPISGHKSVSWYQQVLGQGPQFIFQYYEKEERGRGNFPDRFSARQFPNYSSELNVNALLLGDSALYLCASSFSVDGSYGYTFGSGTRLTVV.

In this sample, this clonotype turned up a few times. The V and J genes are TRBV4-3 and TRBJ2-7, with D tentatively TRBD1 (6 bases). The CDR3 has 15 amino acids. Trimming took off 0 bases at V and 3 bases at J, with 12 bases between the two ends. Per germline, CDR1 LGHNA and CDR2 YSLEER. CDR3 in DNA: TGCGCCAGCAGCCAAGACAGGGGACCCTTCTACGAGCAGTACTTC. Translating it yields CASSQDRGPFYEQYF.

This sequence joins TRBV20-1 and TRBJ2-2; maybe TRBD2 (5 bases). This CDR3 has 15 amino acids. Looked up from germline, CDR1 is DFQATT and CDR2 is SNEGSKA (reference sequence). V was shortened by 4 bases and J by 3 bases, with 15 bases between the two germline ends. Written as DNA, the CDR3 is TGCAGTGCTAAATCGGCGGAGCGGCACACCGGGGAGCTGTTTTTT. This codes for CSAKSAERHTGELFF.

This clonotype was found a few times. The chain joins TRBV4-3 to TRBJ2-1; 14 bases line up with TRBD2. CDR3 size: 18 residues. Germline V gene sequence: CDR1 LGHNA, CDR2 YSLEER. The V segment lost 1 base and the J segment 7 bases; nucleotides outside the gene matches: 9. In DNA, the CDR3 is TGCGCCAGCAGCCAAGGGACTAGCGGGAGGCCCCCTTGGAATGAGCAGTTCTTC. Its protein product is CASSQGTSGRPPWNEQFF.

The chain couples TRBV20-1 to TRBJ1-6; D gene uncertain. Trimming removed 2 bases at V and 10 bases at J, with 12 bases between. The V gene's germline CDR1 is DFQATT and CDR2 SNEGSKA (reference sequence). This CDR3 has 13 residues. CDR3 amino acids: CSARRAFDSPLHF. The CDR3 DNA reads TGCAGTGCTAGACGAGCTTTTGACTCACCCCTCCACTTT.

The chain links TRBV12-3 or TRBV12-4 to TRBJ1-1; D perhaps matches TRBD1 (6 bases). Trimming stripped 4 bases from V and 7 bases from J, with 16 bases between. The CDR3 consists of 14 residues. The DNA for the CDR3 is TGTGCCAGCAGTTCCGATCGGGACACCATTGAAGCTTTCTTT. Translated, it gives CASSSDRDTIEAFF.

This CDR3 reads CASNQDRGYSYNEQFF. As DNA, the CDR3 is TGTGCCAGCAACCAAGACAGGGGATATTCCTACAATGAGCAGTTCTTC. The V gene is TRBV7-8, the J gene TRBJ2-1; TRBD1 matches 8 bases. V dropped 7 bases and J dropped 1; count of bases not matched to a gene: 9. From germline, CDR1 is SGHVS and CDR2 FQNEAQ. The CDR3 consists of 16 residues.

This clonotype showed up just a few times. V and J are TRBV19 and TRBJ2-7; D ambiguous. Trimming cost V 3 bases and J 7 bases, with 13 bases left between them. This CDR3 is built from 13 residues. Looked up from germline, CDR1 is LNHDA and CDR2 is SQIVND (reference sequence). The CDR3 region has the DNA TGTGCCAGTAGTATCCGACACCTTTGGGAGCAGTACTTC. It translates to CASSIRHLWEQYF.

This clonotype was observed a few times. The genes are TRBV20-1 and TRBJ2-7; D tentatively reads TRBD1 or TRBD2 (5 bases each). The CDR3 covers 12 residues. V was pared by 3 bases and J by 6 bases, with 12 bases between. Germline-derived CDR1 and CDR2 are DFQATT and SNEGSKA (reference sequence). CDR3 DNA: TGCAGTGCTAGCGGGGCAGGCGGCGAGCAGTACTTC. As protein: CSASGAGGEQYF.

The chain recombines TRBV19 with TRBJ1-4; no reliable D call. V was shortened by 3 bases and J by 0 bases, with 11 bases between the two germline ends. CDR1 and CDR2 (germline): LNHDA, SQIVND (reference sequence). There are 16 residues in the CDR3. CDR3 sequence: CASSILAIATNEKLFF. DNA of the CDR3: TGTGCCAGTAGTATTTTGGCGATTGCAACTAATGAAAAACTGTTTTTT. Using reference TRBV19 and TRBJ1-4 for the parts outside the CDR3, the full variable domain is DGGITQSPKYLFRKEGQNVTLSCEQNLNHDAMYWYRQDPGQGLRLIYYSQIVNDFQKGDIAEGYSVSREKKESFPLTVTSAQKNPTAFYLCASSILAIATNEKLFFGSGTQLSVL.

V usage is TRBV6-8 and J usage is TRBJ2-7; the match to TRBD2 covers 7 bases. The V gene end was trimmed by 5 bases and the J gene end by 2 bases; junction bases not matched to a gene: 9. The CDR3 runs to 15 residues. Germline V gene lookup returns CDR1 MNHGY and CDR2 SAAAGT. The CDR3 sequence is CASSGDYLGAYEQYF. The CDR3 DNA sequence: TGTGCCAGCAGTGGGGACTACCTGGGAGCCTACGAGCAGTACTTC.

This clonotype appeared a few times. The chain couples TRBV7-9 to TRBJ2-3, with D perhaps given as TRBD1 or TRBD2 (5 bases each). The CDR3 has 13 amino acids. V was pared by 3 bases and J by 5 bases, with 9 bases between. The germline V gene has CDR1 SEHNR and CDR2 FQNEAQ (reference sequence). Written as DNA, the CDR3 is TGTGCCAGCAGCTTCGGGGCCCAAGATACGCAGTATTTT. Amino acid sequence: CASSFGAQDTQYF.

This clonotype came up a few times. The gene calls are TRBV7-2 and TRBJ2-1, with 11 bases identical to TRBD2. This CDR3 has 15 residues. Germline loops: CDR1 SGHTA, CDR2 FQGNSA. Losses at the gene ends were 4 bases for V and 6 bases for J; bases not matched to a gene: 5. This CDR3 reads CASSSGGLAANEQFF. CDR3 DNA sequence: TGTGCCAGCAGCTCAGGGGGACTAGCGGCCAATGAGCAGTTCTTC.

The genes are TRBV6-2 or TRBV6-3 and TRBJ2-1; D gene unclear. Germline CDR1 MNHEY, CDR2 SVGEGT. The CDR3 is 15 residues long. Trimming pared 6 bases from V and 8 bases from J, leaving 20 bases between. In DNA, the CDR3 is TGTGCCAGCAGACCGCTGGGTAAGGATGTCTATGAGCAGTTCTTC. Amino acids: CASRPLGKDVYEQFF.